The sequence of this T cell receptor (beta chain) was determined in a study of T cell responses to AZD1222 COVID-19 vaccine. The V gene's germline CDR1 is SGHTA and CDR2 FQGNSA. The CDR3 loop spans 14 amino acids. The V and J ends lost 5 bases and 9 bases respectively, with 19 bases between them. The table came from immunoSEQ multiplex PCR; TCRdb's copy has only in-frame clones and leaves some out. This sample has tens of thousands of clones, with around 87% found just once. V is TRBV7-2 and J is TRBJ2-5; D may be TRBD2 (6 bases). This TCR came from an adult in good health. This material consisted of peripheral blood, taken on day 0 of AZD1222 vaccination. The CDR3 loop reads CASSQTGGRGAQYF. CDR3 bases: TGTGCCAGCAGCCAGACCGGGGGACGCGGGGCCCAGTACTTC.